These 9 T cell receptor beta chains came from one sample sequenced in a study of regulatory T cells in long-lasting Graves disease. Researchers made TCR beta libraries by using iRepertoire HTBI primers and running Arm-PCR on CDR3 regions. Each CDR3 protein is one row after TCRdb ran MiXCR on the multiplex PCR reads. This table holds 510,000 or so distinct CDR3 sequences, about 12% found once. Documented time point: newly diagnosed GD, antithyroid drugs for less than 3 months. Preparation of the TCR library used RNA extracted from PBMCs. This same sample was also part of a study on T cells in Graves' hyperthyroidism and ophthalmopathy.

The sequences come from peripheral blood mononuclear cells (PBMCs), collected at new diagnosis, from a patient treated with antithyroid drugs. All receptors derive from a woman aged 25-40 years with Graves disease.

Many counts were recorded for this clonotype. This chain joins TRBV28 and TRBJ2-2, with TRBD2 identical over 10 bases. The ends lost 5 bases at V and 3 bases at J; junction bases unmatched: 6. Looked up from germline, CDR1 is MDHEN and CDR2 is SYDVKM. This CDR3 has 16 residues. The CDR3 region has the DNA TGTGCCAGCAGTCCTCGGACTAGCGGCTACACCGGGGAGCTGTTTTTT. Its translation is CASSPRTSGYTGELFF.

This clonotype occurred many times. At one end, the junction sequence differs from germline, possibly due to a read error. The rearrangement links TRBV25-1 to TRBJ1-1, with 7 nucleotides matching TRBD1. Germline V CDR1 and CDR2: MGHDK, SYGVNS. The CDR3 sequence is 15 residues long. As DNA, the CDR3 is TGTGCCAGCAGTGATCCTCGACAGGGCGACACTGAGGCTTTCTTT. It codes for CASSDPRQGDTEAFF.

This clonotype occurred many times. Written as DNA, the CDR3 is TGTGCCAGCAGTACACCAGGACTGATCTATGGCTACACCTTC. Amino acid sequence: CASSTPGLIYGYTF. The chain recombines TRBV28 with TRBJ1-2, with unresolved D. The CDR3 loop spans 14 amino acids. Germline assignment: CDR1 MDHEN and CDR2 SYDVKM. V lost 5 bases and J 4 bases, leaving 14 bases between the germline ends.

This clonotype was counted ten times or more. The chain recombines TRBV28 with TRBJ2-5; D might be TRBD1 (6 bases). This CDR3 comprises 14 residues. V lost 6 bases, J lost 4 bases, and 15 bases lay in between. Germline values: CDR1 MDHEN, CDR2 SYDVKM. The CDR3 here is CASRPRGRGETQYF. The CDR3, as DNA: TGTGCCAGCAGACCGAGGGGGAGAGGAGAGACCCAGTACTTC.

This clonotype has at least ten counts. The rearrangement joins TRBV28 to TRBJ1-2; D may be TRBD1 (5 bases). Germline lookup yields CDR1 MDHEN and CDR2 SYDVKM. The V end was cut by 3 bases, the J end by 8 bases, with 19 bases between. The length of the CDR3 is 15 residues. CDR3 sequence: CASSFVPQGEGGYTF. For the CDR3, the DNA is TGTGCCAGCAGTTTTGTCCCCCAGGGTGAAGGCGGCTACACCTTC.

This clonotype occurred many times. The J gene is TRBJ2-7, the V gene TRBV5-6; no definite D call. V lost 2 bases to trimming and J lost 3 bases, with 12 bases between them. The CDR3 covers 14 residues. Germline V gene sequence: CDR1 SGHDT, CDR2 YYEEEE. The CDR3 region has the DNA TGTGCCAGCAGCTTAGGCCAGAACCTCTACGAGCAGTACTTC. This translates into CASSLGQNLYEQYF.

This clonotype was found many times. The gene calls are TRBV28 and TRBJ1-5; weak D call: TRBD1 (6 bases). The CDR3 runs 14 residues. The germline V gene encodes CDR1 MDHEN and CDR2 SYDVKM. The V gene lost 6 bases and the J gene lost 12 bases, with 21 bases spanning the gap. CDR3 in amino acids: CASSSGTTAGFQHF. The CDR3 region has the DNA TGTGCCAGCAGCTCCGGGACAACCGCGGGGTTCCAGCATTTT.

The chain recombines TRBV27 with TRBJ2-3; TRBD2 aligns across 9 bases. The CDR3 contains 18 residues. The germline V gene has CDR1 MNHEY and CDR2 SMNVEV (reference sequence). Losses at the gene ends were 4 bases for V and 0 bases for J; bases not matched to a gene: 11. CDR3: CASSYVGASGISTDTQYF. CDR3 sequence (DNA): TGTGCCAGCAGTTACGTCGGGGCTAGCGGGATTAGCACAGATACGCAGTATTTT.

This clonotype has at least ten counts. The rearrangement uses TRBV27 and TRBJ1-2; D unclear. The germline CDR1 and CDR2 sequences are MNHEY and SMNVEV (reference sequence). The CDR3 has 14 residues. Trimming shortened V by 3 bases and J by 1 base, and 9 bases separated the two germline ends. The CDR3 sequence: CASSFRRSNYGYTF. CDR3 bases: TGTGCCAGCAGTTTTAGGCGGAGTAACTATGGCTACACCTTC.